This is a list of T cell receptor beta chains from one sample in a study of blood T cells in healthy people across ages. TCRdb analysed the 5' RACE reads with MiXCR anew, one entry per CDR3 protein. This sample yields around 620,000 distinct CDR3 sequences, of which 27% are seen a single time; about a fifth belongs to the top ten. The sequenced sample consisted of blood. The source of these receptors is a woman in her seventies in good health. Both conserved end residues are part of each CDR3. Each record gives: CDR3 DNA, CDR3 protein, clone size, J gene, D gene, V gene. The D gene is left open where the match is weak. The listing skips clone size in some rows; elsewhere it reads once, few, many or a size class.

TGCAGTGCAGAATGGCCGACAGGGGGTCAGACCCAGTACTTC,CSAEWPTGGQTQYF,few,TRBJ2-5,TRBD1,TRBV20-1
TGTGCCAGCTCACCAGGGATCTCGGAAGGCTACACCTTC,CASSPGISEGYTF,few,TRBJ1-2,.,TRBV18
TGCAGCGCTATCTCCCCTTCACAGGGGGATGGCTACACCTTC,CSAISPSQGDGYTF,few,TRBJ1-2,TRBD1,TRBV29-1
TGTGCCAGCAGCTTACAGGGGGGCTTCACTGAAGCTTTCTTT,CASSLQGGFTEAFF,once,TRBJ1-1,TRBD1,TRBV7-2
TGTGCCAGCAGTTTAAGTAGCGGGGGCGGAAACATTCAGTACTTC,CASSLSSGGGNIQYF,few,TRBJ2-4,TRBD2,TRBV27
TGTGCCAGCAGCTTAAGGGGACACCAGAATGAAAAACTGTTTTTT,CASSLRGHQNEKLFF,.,TRBJ1-4,.,TRBV7-3
TGCAGCGTCGGCCATGGTACCGAGACCCAGTACTTC,CSVGHGTETQYF,.,TRBJ2-5,.,TRBV29-1
TGTGCCAGCAGGACCACCGGGACAGGGGGCGGCGGGGAGCTGTTTTTT,CASRTTGTGGGGELFF,.,TRBJ2-2,TRBD1,TRBV25-1
TGCGCCAGCAGCCTGGCAGGCGGCAACTACGAGCAGTACTTC,CASSLAGGNYEQYF,many,TRBJ2-7,.,TRBV5-1
TGCGCCAGCAGCTTGGCCCCAGGCATCACTAGCACAGATACGCAGTATTTT,CASSLAPGITSTDTQYF,.,TRBJ2-3,.,TRBV5-1
TGTGCCAGCAGCCCCCGGCCAGGGACGGATTCACCCCTCCACTTT,CASSPRPGTDSPLHF,.,TRBJ1-6,.,TRBV7-2
TGTGCCACCAGTGATTTGCAAGCGGGGGGCTACAATGAGCAGTTCTTC,CATSDLQAGGYNEQFF,few,TRBJ2-1,TRBD2,TRBV24-1
TGTGCCAGCAGTCTCCAGGGGGCCCGGACCCAGTACTTC,CASSLQGARTQYF,.,TRBJ2-5,TRBD1,TRBV6-2/TRBV6-3
TGTGCCAGCAGTGTATTGAGAGCCCTCTACGAGCAGTACTTC,CASSVLRALYEQYF,.,TRBJ2-7,.,TRBV6-1
TGCGCCAGCAGCTTTGGGGGTCCCAGCTACAATGAGCAGTTCTTC,CASSFGGPSYNEQFF,.,TRBJ2-1,.,TRBV5-1
TGTGCCAGTGCAAACGGGCGGGTCTCCTACAATGAGCAGTTCTTC,CASANGRVSYNEQFF,.,TRBJ2-1,.,TRBV6-2/TRBV6-3
TGTGCCAGCAGCCCCCTAGGAGTGGAGAGCTCTAGCACAGATACGCAGTATTTT,CASSPLGVESSSTDTQYF,few,TRBJ2-3,.,TRBV6-1
TGTGCCAGCAGCTTAACGTTCGCCGAGCAGTACTTC,CASSLTFAEQYF,once,TRBJ2-7,.,TRBV7-2
TGTGCCTGGAGCAACTCTCCTGGACAGGGTAACACTGAAGCTTTCTTT,CAWSNSPGQGNTEAFF,.,TRBJ1-1,TRBD1,TRBV30
TGTGCCAGCAGTTACAGCGGGGGGATGAATGAGCAGTTCTTC,CASSYSGGMNEQFF,.,TRBJ2-1,TRBD2,TRBV7-8
TGTGCCAGCAGCTTAAGGGCAGGGGATAAGCAGCCCCAGCATTTT,CASSLRAGDKQPQHF,.,TRBJ1-5,.,TRBV7-2
TGTGCCAGCAGACCTACAGGGTACCGGGGAGAGACCCAGTACTTC,CASRPTGYRGETQYF,.,TRBJ2-5,.,TRBV7-9
TGCAGCGTTGATATCCGGGACAAGAACACCGGGGAGCTGTTATTT,CSVDIRDKNTGELLF,.,TRBJ2-2,.,TRBV29-1
TGTGCCACCAGCAGAGAAGGAGGCGCGAGCACAGATACGCAGTATTTT,CATSREGGASTDTQYF,.,TRBJ2-3,.,TRBV15
TGTGCCACCAGTGGGCTCTCAGAGAGGTCCTACAATGAGCAGTTCTTC,CATSGLSERSYNEQFF,few,TRBJ2-1,.,TRBV24-1
TGTGCCAGCAGCCAGACAGGGGGCTTTACTTCACCCCTCCACTTT,CASSQTGGFTSPLHF,.,TRBJ1-6,TRBD1,TRBV3-1
TGTGCCAGCAGCCAAGGGTTAGGGGGGTACTATGGCTACACCTTC,CASSQGLGGYYGYTF,.,TRBJ1-2,.,TRBV4-2
TGTGCCAGCAGTGACCTCCTTGGGGGCGGCACTGAAGCTTTCTTT,CASSDLLGGGTEAFF,once,TRBJ1-1,.,TRBV6-1
TGTGCCAGCAGCTCACGGACAGGGGGTCGGATCTATGGCTACACCTTC,CASSSRTGGRIYGYTF,few,TRBJ1-2,TRBD1,TRBV5-5
TGCAGTGCTAGCGGGGTGGTTGGGCAGTTCTTC,CSASGVVGQFF,.,TRBJ2-1,.,TRBV20-1
TGTGCCAGCAGTTTACGGGGATCTAACTATGGCTACACCTTC,CASSLRGSNYGYTF,.,TRBJ1-2,.,TRBV12-3/TRBV12-4
TGCAGTGTTGGCGGCGGGAGGGGCGCTGAAGCTTTCTTT,CSVGGGRGAEAFF,.,TRBJ1-1,.,TRBV20-1
TGCAGCGTTGAAGGATGTGAACAGCCCCAGCATTTT,CSVEGCEQPQHF,.,TRBJ1-5,.,TRBV29-1
TGTGCCAGCAGCCCCGGGGTTGGACTGGGGTACCAAGAGACCCAGTACTTC,CASSPGVGLGYQETQYF,.,TRBJ2-5,.,TRBV7-9
TGTGCCAGCAGCGTCAGAGGAACAGGGAGTGCCAAGGGCGAGCAGTACTTC,CASSVRGTGSAKGEQYF,few,TRBJ2-7,.,TRBV7-9
TGTGCCAGCAGCCCCCGGGGAAAAACAGATACGCAGTATTTT,CASSPRGKTDTQYF,.,TRBJ2-3,.,TRBV3-1
TGTGCCAGCAGCCCACGAGGGACTAGTTGGGAGCAGTACTTC,CASSPRGTSWEQYF,.,TRBJ2-7,TRBD2,TRBV7-2
TGTGCCAGCAGCTTTAACAAAGAGACCCAGTACTTC,CASSFNKETQYF,.,TRBJ2-5,.,TRBV7-2
TGCAGCGTCTCGACTAGGAGAGACAATGAGCAGTTCTTC,CSVSTRRDNEQFF,few,TRBJ2-1,.,TRBV29-1
TGTGCCAGCAGCCCGCAGGGCCACGAGCAGTACTTC,CASSPQGHEQYF,.,TRBJ2-7,.,TRBV7-2
TGTGCCAGCAGACCTAGCGGGGCGCACCAAGAGACCCAGTACTTC,CASRPSGAHQETQYF,few,TRBJ2-5,TRBD2,TRBV7-2
TGTGCCAGCACCCAAGCCAGTCATGAAGATACGCAGTATTTT,CASTQASHEDTQYF,.,TRBJ2-3,.,TRBV12-3/TRBV12-4
TGTGCCAGCAGCTTAGGTCTGGGGTCTCAGCCCCAGCATTTT,CASSLGLGSQPQHF,.,TRBJ1-5,.,TRBV7-9
TGTGCCAGCAGTTCCCCCCCATCGGCCCAGCATTTT,CASSSPPSAQHF,.,TRBJ1-5,.,TRBV12-3/TRBV12-4
TGTGCCAGCAGCCCGACAGACAGTCGGTACGAGCAGTACTTC,CASSPTDSRYEQYF,few,TRBJ2-7,.,TRBV3-1
TGTGCTAGTGGTTTGCCGGGGGGGTACCAAGAGACCCAGTACTTC,CASGLPGGYQETQYF,few,TRBJ2-5,TRBD2,TRBV12-5